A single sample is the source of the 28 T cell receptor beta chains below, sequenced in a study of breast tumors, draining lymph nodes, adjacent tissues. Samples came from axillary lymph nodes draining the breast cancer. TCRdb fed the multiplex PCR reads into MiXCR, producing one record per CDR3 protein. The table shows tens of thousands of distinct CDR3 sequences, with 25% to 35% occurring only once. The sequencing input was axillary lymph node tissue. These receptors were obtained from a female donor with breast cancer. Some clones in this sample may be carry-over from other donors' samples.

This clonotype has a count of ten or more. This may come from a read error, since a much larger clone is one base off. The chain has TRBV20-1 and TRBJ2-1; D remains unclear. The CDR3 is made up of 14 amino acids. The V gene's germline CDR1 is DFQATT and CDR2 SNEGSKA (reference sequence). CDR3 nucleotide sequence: TGCAGTGCCATAACTCCGTCGGGCTACACTGAGCAGTTCTTC. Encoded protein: CSAITPSGYTEQFF.

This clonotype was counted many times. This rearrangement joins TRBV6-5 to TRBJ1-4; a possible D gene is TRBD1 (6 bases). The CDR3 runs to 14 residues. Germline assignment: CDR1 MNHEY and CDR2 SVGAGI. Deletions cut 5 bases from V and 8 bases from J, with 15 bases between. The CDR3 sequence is CASSQQGSSEKLFF. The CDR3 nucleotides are TGTGCCAGCAGTCAACAGGGCAGTTCAGAAAAACTGTTTTTT.

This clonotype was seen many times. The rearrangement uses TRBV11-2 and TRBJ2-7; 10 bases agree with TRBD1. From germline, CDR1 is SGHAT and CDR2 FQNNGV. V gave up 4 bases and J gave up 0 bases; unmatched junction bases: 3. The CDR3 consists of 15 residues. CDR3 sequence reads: CASSYRDRGSYEQYF. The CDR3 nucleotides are TGTGCCAGCAGCTACCGGGACAGGGGCTCCTACGAGCAGTACTTC.

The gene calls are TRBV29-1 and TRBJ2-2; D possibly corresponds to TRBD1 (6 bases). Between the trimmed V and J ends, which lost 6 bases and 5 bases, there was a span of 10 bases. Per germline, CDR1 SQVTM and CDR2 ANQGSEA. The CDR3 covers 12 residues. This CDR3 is CSVTGWTGELFF. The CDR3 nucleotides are TGCAGCGTGACAGGCTGGACCGGGGAGCTGTTTTTT.

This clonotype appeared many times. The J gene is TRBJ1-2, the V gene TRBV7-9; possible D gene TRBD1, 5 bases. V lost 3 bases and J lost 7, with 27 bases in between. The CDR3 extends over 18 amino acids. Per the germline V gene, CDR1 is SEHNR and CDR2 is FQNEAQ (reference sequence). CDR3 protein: CASSLGLGAPGNLSGYTF. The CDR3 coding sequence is TGTGCCAGCAGCTTGGGACTCGGGGCCCCCGGTAATTTGTCTGGCTACACCTTC.

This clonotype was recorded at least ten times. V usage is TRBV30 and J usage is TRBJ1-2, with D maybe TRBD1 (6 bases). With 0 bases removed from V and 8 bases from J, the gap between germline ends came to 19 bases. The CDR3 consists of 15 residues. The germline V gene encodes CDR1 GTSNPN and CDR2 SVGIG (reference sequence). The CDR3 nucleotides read TGTGCCTGGAGTGTACAGGGATTAGAGATGAGGGGCTACACCTTC. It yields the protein CAWSVQGLEMRGYTF. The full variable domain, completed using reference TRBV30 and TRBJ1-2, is SQTIHQWPATLVQPVGSPLSLECTVEGTSNPNLYWYRQAAGRGLQLLFYSVGIGQISSEVPQNLSASRPQDRQFILSSKKLLLSDSGFYLCAWSVQGLEMRGYTFGSGTRLTVV.

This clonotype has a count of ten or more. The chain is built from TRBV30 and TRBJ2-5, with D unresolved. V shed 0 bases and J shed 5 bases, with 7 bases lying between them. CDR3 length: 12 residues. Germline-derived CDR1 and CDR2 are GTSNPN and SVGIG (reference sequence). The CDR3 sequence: CAWSVGAETQYF. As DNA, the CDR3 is TGTGCCTGGAGTGTAGGAGCGGAGACCCAGTACTTC.

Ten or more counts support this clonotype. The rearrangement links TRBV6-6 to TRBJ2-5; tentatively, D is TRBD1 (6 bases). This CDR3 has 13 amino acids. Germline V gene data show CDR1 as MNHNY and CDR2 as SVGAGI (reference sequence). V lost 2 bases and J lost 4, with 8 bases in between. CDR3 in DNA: TGTGCCAGCAGTTACCGCAGGGGAGAGACCCAGTACTTC. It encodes CASSYRRGETQYF.

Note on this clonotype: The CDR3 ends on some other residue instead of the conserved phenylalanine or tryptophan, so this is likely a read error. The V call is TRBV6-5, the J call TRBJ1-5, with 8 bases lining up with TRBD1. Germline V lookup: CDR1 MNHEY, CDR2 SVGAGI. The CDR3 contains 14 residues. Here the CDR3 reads CAGSQDRGSQPQHL. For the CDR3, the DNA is TGTGCCGGCAGTCAAGACAGGGGAAGTCAGCCCCAGCATCTT.

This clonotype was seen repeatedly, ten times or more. The CDR3 region has the DNA TGCGCCAGCAGCCAAGCGACCCATAAACCGGACAGGGGGAGATCTGGGGCCAACGTCCTGACTTTC. Translation gives CASSQATHKPDRGRSGANVLTF. V gene TRBV4-1 combines with J gene TRBJ2-6, with 10 nucleotides matching TRBD1. Per the germline V gene, CDR1 is MGHRA and CDR2 is YSYEKL. The J segment lost 1 base and the V segment lost 1 base, leaving 16 bases of the junction unmatched. CDR3 size: 22 residues.

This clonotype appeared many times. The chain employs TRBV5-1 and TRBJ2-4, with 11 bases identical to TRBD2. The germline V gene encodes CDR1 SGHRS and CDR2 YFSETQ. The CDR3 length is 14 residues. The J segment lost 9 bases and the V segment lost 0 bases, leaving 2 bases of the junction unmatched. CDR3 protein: CASSLEGTSGIQYF. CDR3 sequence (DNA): TGCGCCAGCAGCTTGGAGGGGACTAGCGGCATTCAGTACTTC.

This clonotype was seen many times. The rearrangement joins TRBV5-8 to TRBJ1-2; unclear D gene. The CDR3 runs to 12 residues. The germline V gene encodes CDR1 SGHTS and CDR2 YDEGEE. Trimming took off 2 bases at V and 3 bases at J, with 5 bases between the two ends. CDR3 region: CASSFRDYGYTF. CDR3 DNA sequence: TGTGCCAGCAGCTTCCGGGACTATGGCTACACCTTC.

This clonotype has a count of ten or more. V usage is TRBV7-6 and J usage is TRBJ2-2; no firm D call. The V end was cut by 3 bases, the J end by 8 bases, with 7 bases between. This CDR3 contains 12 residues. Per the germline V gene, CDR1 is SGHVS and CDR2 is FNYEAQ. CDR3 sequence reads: CASSFTWGELFF. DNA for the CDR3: TGTGCCAGCAGCTTCACGTGGGGGGAGCTGTTTTTT. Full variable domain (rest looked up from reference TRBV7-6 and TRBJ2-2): GAGVSQSPRYKVTKRGQDVALRCDPISGHVSLYWYRQALGQGPEFLTYFNYEAQQDKSGLPNDRFSAERPEGSISTLTIQRTEQRDSAMYRCASSFTWGELFFGEGSRLTVL.

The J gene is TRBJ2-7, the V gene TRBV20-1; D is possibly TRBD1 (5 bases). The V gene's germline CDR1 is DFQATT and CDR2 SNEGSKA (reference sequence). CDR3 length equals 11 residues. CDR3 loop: CSTRATYEQYF. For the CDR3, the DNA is TGCAGCACCAGGGCGACCTACGAGCAGTACTTC.

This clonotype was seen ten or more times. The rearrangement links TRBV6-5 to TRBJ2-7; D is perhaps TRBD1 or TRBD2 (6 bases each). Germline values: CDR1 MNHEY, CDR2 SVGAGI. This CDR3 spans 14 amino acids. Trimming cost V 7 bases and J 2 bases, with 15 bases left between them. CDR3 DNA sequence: TGTGCCAGCACGCAGCGGAGGGGGACCTACGAGCAGTACTTC. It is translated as CASTQRRGTYEQYF.

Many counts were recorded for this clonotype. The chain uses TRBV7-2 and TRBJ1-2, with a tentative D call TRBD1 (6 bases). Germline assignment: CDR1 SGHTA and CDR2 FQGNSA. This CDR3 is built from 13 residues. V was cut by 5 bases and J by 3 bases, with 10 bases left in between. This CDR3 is CASSRDTYYGYTF. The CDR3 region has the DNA TGTGCCAGCAGCCGGGACACCTACTATGGCTACACCTTC.

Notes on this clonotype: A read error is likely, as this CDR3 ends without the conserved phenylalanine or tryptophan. CDR3: CASSQNPSPCGYTL. CDR3 DNA sequence: TGTGCCAGCAGCCAGAACCCGAGCCCCTGTGGCTACACCCTC. The chain joins TRBV7-2 to TRBJ1-2; no reliable D call. Germline V gene sequence: CDR1 SGHTA, CDR2 FQGNSA. The CDR3 length is 14 residues. The V end lost 5 bases, the J end lost 7 bases, and 17 bases lay between the germline ends.

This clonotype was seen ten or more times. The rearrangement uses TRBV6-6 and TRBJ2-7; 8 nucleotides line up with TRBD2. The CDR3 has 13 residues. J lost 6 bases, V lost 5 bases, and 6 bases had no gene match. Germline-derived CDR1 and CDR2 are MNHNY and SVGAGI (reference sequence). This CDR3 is CASSPSGRVEQYF. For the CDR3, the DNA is TGTGCCAGCAGTCCAAGCGGGAGAGTCGAGCAGTACTTC.

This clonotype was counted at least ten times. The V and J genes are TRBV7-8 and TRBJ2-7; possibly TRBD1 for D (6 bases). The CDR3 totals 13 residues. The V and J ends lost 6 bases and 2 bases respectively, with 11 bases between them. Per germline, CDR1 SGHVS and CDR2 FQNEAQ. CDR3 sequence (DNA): TGTGCCAGCAGTTACAGGGTTGCCTACGAGCAGTACTTC. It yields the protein CASSYRVAYEQYF.

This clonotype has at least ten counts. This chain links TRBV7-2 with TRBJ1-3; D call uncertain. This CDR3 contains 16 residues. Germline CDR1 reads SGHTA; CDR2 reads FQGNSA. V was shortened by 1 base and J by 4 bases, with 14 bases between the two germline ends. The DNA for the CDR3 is TGTGCCAGCAGCTTAGTACTAGGAGCTGGGGGAAACACCATATATTTT. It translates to CASSLVLGAGGNTIYF.

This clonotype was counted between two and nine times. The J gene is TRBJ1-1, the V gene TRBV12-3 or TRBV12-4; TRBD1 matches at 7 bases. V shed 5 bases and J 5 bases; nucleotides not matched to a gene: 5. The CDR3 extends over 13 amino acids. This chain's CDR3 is CASSTGARTEAFF. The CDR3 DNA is TGTGCCAGCAGTACAGGGGCAAGAACTGAAGCTTTCTTT.

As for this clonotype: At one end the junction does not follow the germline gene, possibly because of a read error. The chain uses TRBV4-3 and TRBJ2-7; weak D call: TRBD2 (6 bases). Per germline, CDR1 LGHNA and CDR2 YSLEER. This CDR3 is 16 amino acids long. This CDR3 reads CASGQTVGGAHFEQYF. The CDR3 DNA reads TGCGCCAGCGGCCAAACGGTCGGCGGGGCTCATTTCGAGCAGTACTTC.

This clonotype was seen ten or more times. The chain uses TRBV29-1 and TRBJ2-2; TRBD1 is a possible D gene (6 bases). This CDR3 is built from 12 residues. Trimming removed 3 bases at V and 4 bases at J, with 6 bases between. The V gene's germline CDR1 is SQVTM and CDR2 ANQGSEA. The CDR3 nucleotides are TGCAGCGTTGACAGGGGCACCGGGGAGCTGTTTTTT. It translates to CSVDRGTGELFF.

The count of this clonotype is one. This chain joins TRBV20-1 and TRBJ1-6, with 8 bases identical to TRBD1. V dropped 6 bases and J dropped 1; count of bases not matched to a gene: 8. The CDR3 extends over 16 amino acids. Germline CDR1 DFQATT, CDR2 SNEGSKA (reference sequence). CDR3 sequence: CSAPDRGGSYNSPLHF. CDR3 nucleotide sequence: TGCAGTGCACCCGACAGGGGAGGTTCCTATAATTCACCCCTCCACTTT.

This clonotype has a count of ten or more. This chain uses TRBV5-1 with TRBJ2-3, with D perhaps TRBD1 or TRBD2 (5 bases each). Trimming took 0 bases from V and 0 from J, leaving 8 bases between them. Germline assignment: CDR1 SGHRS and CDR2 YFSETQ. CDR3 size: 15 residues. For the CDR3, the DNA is TGCGCCAGCAGCTTGGGGGACGGAAGCACAGATACGCAGTATTTT. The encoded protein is CASSLGDGSTDTQYF.

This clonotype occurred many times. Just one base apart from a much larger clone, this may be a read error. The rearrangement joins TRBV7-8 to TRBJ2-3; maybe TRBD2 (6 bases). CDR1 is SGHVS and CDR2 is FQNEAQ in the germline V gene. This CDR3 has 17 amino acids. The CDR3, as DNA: TGTGCCAGCAGCTACCAGACTAGAGCAACTAGCACAGATCCGCAGTATTTT. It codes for CASSYQTRATSTDPQYF.

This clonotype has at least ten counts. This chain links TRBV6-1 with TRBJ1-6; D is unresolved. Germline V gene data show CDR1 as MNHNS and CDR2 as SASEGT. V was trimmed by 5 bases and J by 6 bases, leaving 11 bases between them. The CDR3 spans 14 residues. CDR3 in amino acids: CASSPRSFNSPLHF. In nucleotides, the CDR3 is TGTGCCAGCAGTCCCAGGAGTTTTAATTCACCCCTCCACTTT.

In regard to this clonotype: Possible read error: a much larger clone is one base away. CDR3 in DNA: TGTGCCAGCAGTGGCGACTTTGGCAGGGGGCGGCTGGATACTGGAAAACTGTTTTTT. It translates to CASSGDFGRGRLDTGKLFF. The J gene is TRBJ1-4, the V gene TRBV6-2 or TRBV6-3, with TRBD1 matching over 8 bases. The V gene end was trimmed by 5 bases and the J gene end by 10 bases; junction bases not matched to a gene: 24. CDR3 size: 19 residues. Germline CDR1 is MNHEY and CDR2 is SVGEGT.